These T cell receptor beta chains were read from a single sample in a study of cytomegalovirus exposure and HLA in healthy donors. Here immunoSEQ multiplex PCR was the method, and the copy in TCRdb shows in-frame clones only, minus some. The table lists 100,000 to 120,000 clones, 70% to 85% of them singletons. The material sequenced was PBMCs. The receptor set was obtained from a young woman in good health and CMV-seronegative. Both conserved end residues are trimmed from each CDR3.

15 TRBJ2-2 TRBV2 ASSEEGAGAPTGELF
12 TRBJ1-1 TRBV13 ASSLGRDYTEAF
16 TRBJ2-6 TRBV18 ASSPLSQGISGANVLT
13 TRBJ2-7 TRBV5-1 ASSFLAGSKYEQY
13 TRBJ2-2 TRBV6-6 ASSYGTEVAGELF
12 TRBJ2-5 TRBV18 ASSPRLASETQY
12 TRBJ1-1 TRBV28 ASSTRGPNTEAF
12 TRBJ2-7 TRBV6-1 ASRERTLDGEQY
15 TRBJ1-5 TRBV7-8 ASSKAGQGASKQPQH
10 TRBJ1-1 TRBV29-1 SVEKGDTEAF
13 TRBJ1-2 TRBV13 ASSLVARDLGGYT
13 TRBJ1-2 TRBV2 ASSEKGDFYLGYT
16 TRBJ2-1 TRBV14 ASWGRLAGAFSYNEQF
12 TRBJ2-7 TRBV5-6 ASSLPGGSYEQY
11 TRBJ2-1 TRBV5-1 ASSLGTYNEQF
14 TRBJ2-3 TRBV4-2 ASSHASGTGGDTQY
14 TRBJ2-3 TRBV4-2 ASSQELAGGPDTQY
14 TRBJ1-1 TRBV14 ASSQMTGALNTEAF
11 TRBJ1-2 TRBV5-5 ASSEQGNYGYT
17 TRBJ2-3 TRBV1 TSSHGGLAGGFPSDTQY
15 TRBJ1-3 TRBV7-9 ASLVSGQGTSGNTIY
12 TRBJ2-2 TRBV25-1 ASTDQGNTGELF